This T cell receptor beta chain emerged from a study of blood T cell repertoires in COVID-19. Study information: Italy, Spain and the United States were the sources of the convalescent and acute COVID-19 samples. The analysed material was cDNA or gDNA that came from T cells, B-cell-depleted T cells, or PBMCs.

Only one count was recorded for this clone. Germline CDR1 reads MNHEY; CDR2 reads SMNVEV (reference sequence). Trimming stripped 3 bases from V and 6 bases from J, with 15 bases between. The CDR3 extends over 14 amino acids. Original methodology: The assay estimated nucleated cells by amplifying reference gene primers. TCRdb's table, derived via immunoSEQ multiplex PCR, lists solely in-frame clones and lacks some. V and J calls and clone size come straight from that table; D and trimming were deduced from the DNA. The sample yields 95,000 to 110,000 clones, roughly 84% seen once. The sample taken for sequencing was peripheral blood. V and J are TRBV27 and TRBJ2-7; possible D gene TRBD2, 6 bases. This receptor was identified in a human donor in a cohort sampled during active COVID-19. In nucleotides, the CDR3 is TGTGCCAGCAGTTTCCCGGGGGTCGTGGGCGAGCAGTACTTC. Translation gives CASSFPGVVGEQYF.